Below, one T cell receptor beta chain is given with its context. These data are taken from a study of blood T cell repertoires in COVID-19. The overall study: Sites in the United States, Italy and Spain provided acute and convalescent COVID-19 samples.

The germline gives CDR1 KGHDR, CDR2 SFDVKD. V lost 4 bases, J lost 8 bases, and 16 bases lay in between. This CDR3 is 14 amino acids long. In the original analysis: Quantification of nucleated cells was approximated via reference gene primer amplification. Sequencing was performed with immunoSEQ multiplex PCR; in TCRdb, only in-frame clones are kept and a portion is missing. V, J and clone size are those of that table, while D and trimming were read from the DNA. The sample has about 190,000 clones; roughly 80% are singletons. V gene TRBV24-1 combines with J gene TRBJ1-1; D is unresolved. The specimen was peripheral blood. This clonotype originated in a woman between 50 and 59 years old with acute or convalescent COVID-19. The CDR3 sequence: CATSDTNVREEAFF. CDR3 in DNA: TGTGCCACCAGTGACACGAACGTCCGGGAGGAAGCTTTCTTT.